The subject of this entry is one T cell receptor (beta chain). This specimen comes from a study of T cell changes during pregnancy in multiple sclerosis. Method: immunoSEQ multiplex PCR; TCRdb's copy keeps in-frame clones and lacks some. This table holds roughly 30,000 clones, about 91% found once. The CDR3 has 11 amino acids. CDR1 and CDR2 from the germline V gene are PRHDT and FYEKMQ (reference sequence). V was trimmed by 0 bases and J by 14 bases, leaving 8 bases between them. Sequencing was performed on CD8+ T cells from peripheral blood mononuclear cells, taken after pregnancy. The clonotype comes from a female donor with multiple sclerosis, enrolled in a pregnancy study. The chain joins TRBV13 to TRBJ2-1, with D unclear. CDR3 in amino acids: CASSLGQSKFF. CDR3 nucleotides: TGTGCCAGCAGCTTAGGACAGAGTAAGTTCTTC.